The 7 T cell receptor beta chains reported below all come from one sample, sequenced in a study of blood T cell repertoires in COVID-19 (dated by TCRdb to the early 2020s). The library was obtained by the immunoSEQ multiplex PCR assay. Sourced from immuneACCESS, this table was stored by TCRdb with only in-frame sequences that have V and J called. A share of the clones is absent; for the studies checked, an unresolved V gene accounts for under half, and the remainder has no known explanation. For this sample the table gives a few hundred thousand clones, of which more than 70% were detected only once. Clones ranked in the top ten supply under 8% of the sample. The sequenced sample consisted of peripheral blood. These TCRs come from a young man who had recovered from COVID-19.

This chain uses TRBV12-5 with TRBJ2-1; tentatively, D is TRBD2 (6 bases). The CDR3 has 18 residues. Trimming stripped 3 bases from V and 0 bases from J, with 18 bases between. From germline, CDR1 is LGHNT and CDR2 FRNRAP. CDR3 residues: CASGFVLSGRISYNEQFF. The CDR3 DNA reads TGTGCTAGTGGTTTCGTCCTGAGCGGGCGCATCTCCTACAATGAGCAGTTCTTC.

This chain connects TRBV3-1 (or the pseudogene TRBV3-2) to TRBJ2-7; 9 bases align to TRBD2. CDR3 length: 16 residues. Per germline, CDR1 LGHDT and CDR2 YNNKEL (reference sequence). V trimming: 3 bases; J trimming: 5 bases; junction bases outside the gene matches: 11. The CDR3 DNA is TGTGCCAGCAGCCAGACCCTAGCGGGAACCATGGACGAGCAGTACTTC. Translated: CASSQTLAGTMDEQYF.

The V gene is TRBV2, the J gene TRBJ1-4; D unresolved. Deletions cut 7 bases from V and 7 bases from J, with 13 bases between. This CDR3 has 13 residues. Germline V lookup: CDR1 SNHLY, CDR2 FYNNEI. The CDR3 spells CASKDPRGEKLFF. DNA of the CDR3: TGTGCCAGCAAGGACCCCCGGGGTGAAAAACTGTTTTTT.

The chain employs TRBV4-2 and TRBJ2-7, with 11 bases that match TRBD2. The germline V gene encodes CDR1 LGHNA and CDR2 YNFKEQ. Germline trimming cut 0 bases from V and 3 bases from J; bases unmatched to any gene: 1. There are 15 residues in the CDR3. In nucleotides, the CDR3 is TGTGCCAGCAGCCAAGACGGGACTAGCGGCTACGAGCAGTACTTC. It specifies CASSQDGTSGYEQYF.

This rearrangement joins TRBV28 to TRBJ1-2, with a possible D match to TRBD1 (5 bases). Trimming shortened V by 6 bases and J by 3 bases, and 5 bases separated the two germline ends. Germline-derived CDR1 and CDR2 are MDHEN and SYDVKM. The length of the CDR3 is 11 residues. CDR3 in amino acids: CASRQDYGYTF. The CDR3 DNA sequence: TGTGCCAGCAGACAGGACTATGGCTACACCTTC.

V is TRBV25-1 and J is TRBJ2-1; D gene uncertain. The CDR3 runs to 14 residues. V lost 5 bases and J lost 6, with 14 bases in between. The germline V gene encodes CDR1 MGHDK and CDR2 SYGVNS. The CDR3: CASSRSVLGNEQFF. DNA of the CDR3: TGTGCCAGCAGTAGGAGCGTCTTGGGCAATGAGCAGTTCTTC.

The chain combines TRBV28 with TRBJ1-2; D gene unclear. V was shortened by 6 bases and J by 6 bases, with 14 bases between the two germline ends. CDR3 length: 13 residues. The germline CDR1 and CDR2 sequences are MDHEN and SYDVKM. DNA of the CDR3: TGTGCCAGCAGCTTTCCTTTGGCAGATGGCTACACCTTC. Its protein is CASSFPLADGYTF.